This is a list of T cell receptor beta chains from one sample in a study of identical twins. TCRdb reanalysed the 5' RACE reads using MiXCR and keeps one entry per CDR3 protein. Among hundreds of thousands of distinct CDR3 sequences listed, 5.5% to 6.5% were seen once. Input material: naive T cells sorted from blood. These receptors came from a man aged 18 to 35 in good health. CDR3s include the opening cysteine and the closing phenylalanine or tryptophan. A D gene is named only where the DNA matches it firmly. Rows may omit the clone size; those that give it use once, few, many or a size class.

j_call d_call v_call clone_size cdr3_nt cdr3_aa
TRBJ2-2 TRBD2 TRBV7-6 many TGTGCCAGCAGCTTAGACGCGGGATCCGGGGGGTCCGGGGAGCTGTTTTTT CASSLDAGSGGSGELFF
TRBJ2-1 TRBD2 TRBV20-1 many TGCAGTGCCACACCTACTAGCGGGAGGACCAATGAGCAGTTCTTC CSATPTSGRTNEQFF
TRBJ2-7 TRBD1 TRBV25-1 many TGTGCCAGCAGTGAGGGACAGGGGGGCCACGAGCAGTACTTC CASSEGQGGHEQYF
TRBJ1-6 - TRBV15 few TGTGCCACCAGCAGAAAGGCTGGGAGGGGATTTTCACCCCTCCACTTT CATSRKAGRGFSPLHF
TRBJ2-2 - TRBV29-1 many TGCAGCGTTCGAGGGACCCGGGAGCTGTTTTTT CSVRGTRELFF
TRBJ2-7 - TRBV12-3/TRBV12-4 many TGTGCCAGCAGCCCCTACTATCACGAGCAGTACTTC CASSPYYHEQYF
TRBJ2-3 - TRBV25-1 - TGTGCCAGCAGTGAATCAGGGGGCGCAAATGGGGGAGGGCCCGCAGATACGCAGTATTTT CASSESGGANGGGPADTQYF
TRBJ2-5 TRBD2 TRBV10-3 - TGTGCCATCAGTGGAGTAGCGGGAGGAGAGACCCAGTACTTC CAISGVAGGETQYF
TRBJ2-7 - TRBV10-3 few TGTGCCATCAGCCCGGGATTCTACGAGCAGTACTTC CAISPGFYEQYF
TRBJ2-1 - TRBV20-1 - TGCAGTGCTAGAGCGAACTACAATGAGCAGTTCTTC CSARANYNEQFF
TRBJ1-5 TRBD1 TRBV5-1 many TGCGCCAGCAGCTTGGGGGGGACAGATAATCAGCCCCAGCATTTT CASSLGGTDNQPQHF
TRBJ2-1 TRBD2 TRBV29-1 many TGCAGCGTTGTGGGGGGCGCGAAGACTAGCGGGGGCCCTCTGTGGTTCTTC CSVVGGAKTSGGPLWFF